This T cell receptor (beta chain) was recovered during a study of cytotoxic CD8 clonotypes in ibrutinib-treated CLL. Study-level findings and limits: Once treatment began, public clonotypes, which were uncommon, contracted or stayed stable. Having risen at ibrutinib response, clonality had fallen back toward baseline by progression.

The sample holds a few counts of this clone. Its antigen is unknown. Germline assignment: CDR1 LNHDA and CDR2 SQIVND (reference sequence). Trimming took 4 bases from V and 8 from J, leaving 8 bases between them. CDR3 length equals 11 residues. The assay was immunoSEQ multiplex PCR, and TCRdb's table has in-frame clones only and misses some. This table holds approximately 190,000 clones, roughly three quarters found once. The rearrangement joins TRBV19 to TRBJ1-2; D is uncertain. The receptor was isolated from a human donor with chronic lymphocytic leukemia. Sequencing was performed on PBMCs, taken after 12 months of ibrutinib treatment. CDR3 loop: CASSTPRGYTF. DNA of the CDR3: TGTGCCAGTAGTACCCCTCGGGGCTACACCTTC. The variable domain in full, completed from reference TRBV19 and TRBJ1-2, reads DGGITQSPKYLFRKEGQNVTLSCEQNLNHDAMYWYRQDPGQGLRLIYYSQIVNDFQKGDIAEGYSVSREKKESFPLTVTSAQKNPTAFYLCASSTPRGYTFGSGTRLTVV.